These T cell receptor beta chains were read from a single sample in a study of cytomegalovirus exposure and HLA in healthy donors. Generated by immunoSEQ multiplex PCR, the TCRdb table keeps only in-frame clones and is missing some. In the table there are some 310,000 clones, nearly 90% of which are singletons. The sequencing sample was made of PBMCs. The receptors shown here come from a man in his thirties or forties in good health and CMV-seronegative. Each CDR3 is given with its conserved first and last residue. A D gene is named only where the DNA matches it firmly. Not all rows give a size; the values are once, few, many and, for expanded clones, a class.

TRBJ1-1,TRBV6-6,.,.,CASSYFGQQNTEAFF,TGTGCCAGCAGTTATTTTGGACAGCAGAACACTGAAGCTTTCTTT
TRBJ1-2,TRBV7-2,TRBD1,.,CASSFRTGLYGYTF,TGTGCCAGCAGCTTTAGGACAGGGCTATATGGCTACACCTTC
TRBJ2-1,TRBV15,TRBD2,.,CATSGGTSGYNEQFF,TGTGCCACCAGCGGCGGGACTAGCGGCTACAATGAGCAGTTCTTC
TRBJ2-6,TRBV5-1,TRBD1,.,CASSPGQGRTGANVLTF,TGCGCCAGCAGCCCGGGACAGGGAAGAACTGGGGCCAACGTCCTGACTTTC
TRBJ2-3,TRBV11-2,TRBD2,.,CASSTLAGGPYLTDTQYF,TGTGCCAGCAGCACGCTAGCGGGGGGGCCTTATCTCACAGATACGCAGTATTTT
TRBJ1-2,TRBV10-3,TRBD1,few,CAIKIEGAKGPYGYTF,TGTGCCATCAAGATAGAGGGGGCGAAGGGCCCCTATGGCTACACCTTC
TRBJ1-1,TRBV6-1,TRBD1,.,CASRGQGGTEAFF,TGTGCCAGCAGGGGACAGGGGGGCACTGAAGCTTTCTTT
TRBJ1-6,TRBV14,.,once,CASSRDRLGSPLHF,TGTGCCAGCAGCCGCGACAGGTTGGGTTCACCCCTCCACTTT
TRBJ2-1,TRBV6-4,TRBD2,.,CASRRLAGASNEQFF,TGTGCCAGCAGGAGACTAGCGGGGGCCAGTAATGAGCAGTTCTTC
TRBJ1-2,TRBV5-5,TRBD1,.,CASSPGTALRGYTF,TGTGCCAGCAGCCCCGGGACAGCTTTGCGGGGCTACACCTTC
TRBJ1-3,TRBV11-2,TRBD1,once,CASSRTGAGHTIYF,TGTGCCAGCAGCCGGACAGGGGCAGGACACACCATATATTTT
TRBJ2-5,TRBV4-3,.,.,CASSQSGLRKETQYF,TGCGCCAGCAGCCAAAGTGGGCTCCGAAAAGAGACCCAGTACTTC
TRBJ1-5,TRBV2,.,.,CASSEGTSGFSYQPQHF,TGTGCCAGCAGTGAAGGAACCTCAGGGTTTTCTTATCAGCCCCAGCATTTT
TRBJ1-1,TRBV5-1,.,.,CASSLQSATGNTEAFF,TGCGCCAGCAGCTTGCAGTCAGCTACGGGAAACACTGAAGCTTTCTTT
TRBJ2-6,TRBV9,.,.,CASSVVPGGANVLTF,TGTGCCAGCAGCGTAGTCCCAGGGGGGGCCAACGTCCTGACTTTC
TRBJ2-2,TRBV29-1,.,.,CSVVLDTYTGELFF,TGCAGCGTTGTCCTTGACACCTACACCGGGGAGCTGTTTTTT
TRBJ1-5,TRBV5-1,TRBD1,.,CASSLTGNSNQPQHF,TGCGCCAGCAGCCTGACAGGGAATAGCAATCAGCCCCAGCATTTT
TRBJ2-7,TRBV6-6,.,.,CASGGTYSYEQYF,TGTGCCAGCGGCGGGACTTACTCCTACGAGCAGTACTTC
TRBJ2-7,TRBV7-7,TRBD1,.,CASGPGGYEQYF,TGTGCCAGCGGCCCAGGGGGCTACGAGCAGTACTTC
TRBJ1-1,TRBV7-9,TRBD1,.,CASSRRQGMNAFF,TGTGCCAGCAGCCGGAGACAGGGAATGAATGCTTTCTTT
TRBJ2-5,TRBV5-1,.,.,CASSLASQETQYF,TGCGCCAGCAGCTTGGCCAGCCAAGAGACCCAGTACTTC
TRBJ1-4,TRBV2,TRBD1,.,CASSQTGATNEKLFF,TGTGCCAGCAGTCAGACAGGGGCAACTAATGAAAAACTGTTTTTT
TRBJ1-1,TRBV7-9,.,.,CASSSAGTELYEAFF,TGTGCCAGCAGCTCAGCCGGGACTGAACTTTATGAAGCTTTCTTT
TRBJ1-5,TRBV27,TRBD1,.,CASSPGQSDQPQHF,TGTGCCAGCAGTCCGGGACAGTCAGATCAGCCCCAGCATTTT
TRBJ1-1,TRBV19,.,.,CATKAVAGVGAEAFF,TGTGCCACCAAAGCGGTGGCGGGGGTGGGCGCTGAAGCTTTCTTT
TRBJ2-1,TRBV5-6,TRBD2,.,CASSRRRLAGGGNEQFF,TGTGCCAGCAGCCGACGTAGACTAGCGGGGGGCGGCAATGAGCAGTTCTTC
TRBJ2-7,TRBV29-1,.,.,CSVEGRGYEQYF,TGCAGCGTTGAAGGCCGGGGATACGAGCAGTACTTC
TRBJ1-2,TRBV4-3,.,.,CASSQDVPGVGGYTF,TGCGCCAGCAGCCAAGATGTCCCGGGGGTAGGCGGCTACACCTTC
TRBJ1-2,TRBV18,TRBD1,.,CASSLDRGSNPNYGYTF,TGTGCCAGCTCACTGGACAGGGGGTCAAATCCTAACTATGGCTACACCTTC
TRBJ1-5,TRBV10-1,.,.,CASSDRPSNQPQHF,TGCGCCAGCAGTGACAGGCCTAGCAATCAGCCCCAGCATTTT
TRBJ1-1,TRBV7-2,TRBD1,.,CASSPDRGRDTEAFF,TGTGCCAGCAGCCCTGACAGGGGGCGGGACACTGAAGCTTTCTTT
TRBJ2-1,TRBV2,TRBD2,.,CASEGSGASYNEQFF,TGTGCCAGCGAAGGTAGCGGGGCTTCCTACAATGAGCAGTTCTTC
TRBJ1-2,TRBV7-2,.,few,CASSPPGPAYGYTF,TGTGCCAGCAGCCCCCCAGGGCCCGCCTATGGCTACACCTTC
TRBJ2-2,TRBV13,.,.,CASSLYGGGELFF,TGTGCCAGCAGCTTATATGGCGGCGGGGAGCTGTTTTTT
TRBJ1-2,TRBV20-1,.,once,CMAEANYGYTF,TGCATGGCAGAAGCTAACTATGGCTACACCTTC
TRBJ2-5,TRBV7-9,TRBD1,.,CASSFGTGGWQETQYF,TGTGCCAGCAGCTTCGGGACAGGGGGTTGGCAAGAGACCCAGTACTTC
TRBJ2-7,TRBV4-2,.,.,CASSPLRGSSYEQYF,TGTGCCAGCAGCCCACTCAGGGGTAGCTCCTACGAGCAGTACTTC
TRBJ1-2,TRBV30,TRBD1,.,CAWSRDRGPHGYTF,TGTGCCTGGAGCCGGGACAGGGGGCCCCATGGCTACACCTTC
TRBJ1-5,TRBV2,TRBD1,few,CASSPWGTGRQPQHF,TGTGCCAGCAGCCCCTGGGGGACAGGGCGACAGCCCCAGCATTTT
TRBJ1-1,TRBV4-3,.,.,CASSRSRTGYTEAFF,TGCGCCAGCAGCCGATCCAGGACGGGGTACACTGAAGCTTTCTTT
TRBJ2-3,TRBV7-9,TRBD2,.,CASSLLGLAADTQYF,TGTGCCAGCAGCTTATTGGGACTAGCTGCAGATACGCAGTATTTT
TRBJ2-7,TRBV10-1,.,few,CASSDSLAGEQYF,TGCGCCAGCAGTGATAGCCTAGCCGGGGAGCAGTACTTC
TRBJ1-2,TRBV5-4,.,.,CASSPGEREPYGYTF,TGTGCCAGCAGCCCTGGGGAGAGGGAACCCTATGGCTACACCTTC
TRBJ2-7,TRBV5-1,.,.,CASSLVADSYEQYF,TGCGCCAGCAGCTTGGTAGCGGATTCCTACGAGCAGTACTTC
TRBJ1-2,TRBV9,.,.,CASSVGGRVPGYTF,TGTGCCAGCAGCGTAGGGGGCAGGGTCCCTGGCTACACCTTC
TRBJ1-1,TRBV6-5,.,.,CASSYSIQTNTEAFF,TGTGCCAGCAGTTACTCGATACAGACAAACACTGAAGCTTTCTTT
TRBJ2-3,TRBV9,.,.,CASSSGRSTDTQYF,TGTGCCAGCAGCTCGGGAAGGAGCACAGATACGCAGTATTTT
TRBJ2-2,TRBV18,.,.,CASSPLGGNTGELFF,TGTGCCAGCTCACCTCTCGGGGGGAACACCGGGGAGCTGTTTTTT
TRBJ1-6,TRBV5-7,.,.,CASTKGVYNSPLHF,TGTGCCAGCACCAAGGGAGTTTATAATTCACCCCTCCACTTT
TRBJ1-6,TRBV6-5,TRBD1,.,CASSFRRDSYNSPLHF,TGTGCCAGCAGTTTCCGACGGGACAGCTATAATTCACCCCTCCACTTT
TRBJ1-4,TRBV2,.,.,CATSDKGSLEKLFF,TGTGCCACCTCGGACAAGGGTTCTCTTGAAAAACTGTTTTTT
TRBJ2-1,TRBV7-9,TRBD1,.,CASTRTGGLYNEQFF,TGTGCCAGCACCAGGACAGGGGGCTTATACAATGAGCAGTTCTTC
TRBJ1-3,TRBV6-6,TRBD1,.,CASSYSGTGKRNTIYF,TGTGCCAGCAGTTACTCCGGGACAGGGAAACGAAACACCATATATTTT
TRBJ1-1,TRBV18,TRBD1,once,CASSPSDRAFMNTEAFF,TGTGCCAGCTCACCCTCGGACAGGGCCTTTATGAACACTGAAGCTTTCTTT
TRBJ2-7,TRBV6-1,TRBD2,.,CASSPSGTSMQYF,TGTGCCAGCAGTCCATCCGGGACTAGCATGCAGTACTTC
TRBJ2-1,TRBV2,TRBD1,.,CASSEFRQGAYNEQFF,TGTGCCAGCAGTGAATTTCGACAGGGGGCCTACAATGAGCAGTTCTTC
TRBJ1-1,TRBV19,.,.,CASSPPSAAGAFF,TGTGCCAGTAGCCCACCGAGCGCCGCTGGAGCTTTCTTT
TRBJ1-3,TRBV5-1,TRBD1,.,CASSLVVQGSSGNTIYF,TGCGCCAGCAGCTTGGTAGTACAGGGGAGTAGTGGAAACACCATATATTTT
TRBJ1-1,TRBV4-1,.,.,CASSPGRAWDTEAFF,TGCGCCAGCAGCCCGGGGAGGGCTTGGGACACTGAAGCTTTCTTT
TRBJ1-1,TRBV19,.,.,CASRHPGGTEAFF,TGTGCCAGTAGGCACCCCGGGGGAACTGAAGCTTTCTTT